The source of this T cell receptor beta chain is a study of early stage breast cancer tumors. Overall study: Samples were sequenced at roughly 10-fold average coverage.

The repertoire was sequenced with immunoSEQ multiplex PCR; TCRdb's copy has only in-frame clones and lacks some. The data show about 63,000 clones, over 60% seen once. The TCR was taken from a person in their thirties with breast cancer. Sequenced input: blood.

The CDR3 protein is CASSLATVSSGANVLTF. The DNA for the CDR3 is TGTGCCAGCAGTTTGGCGACAGTTAGCTCTGGGGCCAACGTCCTGACTTTC. The chain links TRBV27 to TRBJ2-6; TRBD1 is a possible D gene (5 bases). Per germline, CDR1 MNHEY and CDR2 SMNVEV (reference sequence). The V and J ends lost 3 bases and 0 bases respectively, with 12 bases between them. This CDR3 is 17 amino acids long.